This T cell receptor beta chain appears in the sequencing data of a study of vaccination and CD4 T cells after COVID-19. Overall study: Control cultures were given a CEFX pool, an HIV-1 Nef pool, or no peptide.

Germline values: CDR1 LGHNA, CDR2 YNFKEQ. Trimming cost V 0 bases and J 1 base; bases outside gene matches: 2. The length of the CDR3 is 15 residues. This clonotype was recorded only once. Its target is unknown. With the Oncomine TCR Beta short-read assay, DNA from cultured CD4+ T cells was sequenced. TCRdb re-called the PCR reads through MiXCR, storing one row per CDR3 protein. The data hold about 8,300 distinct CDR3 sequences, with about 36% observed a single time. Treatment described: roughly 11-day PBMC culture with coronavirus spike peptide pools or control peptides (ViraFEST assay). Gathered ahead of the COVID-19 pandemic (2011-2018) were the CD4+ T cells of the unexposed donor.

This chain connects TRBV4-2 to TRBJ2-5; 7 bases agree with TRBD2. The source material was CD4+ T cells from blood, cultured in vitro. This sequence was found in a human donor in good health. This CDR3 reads CASSQDRGGQETQYF. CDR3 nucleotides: TGTGCCAGCAGCCAAGATCGCGGGGGCCAAGAGACCCAGTACTTC.